A selection of T cell receptor beta chains follows, all from one sample in a study of regulatory T cells in long-lasting Graves disease. From the multiplex PCR reads, TCRdb called clonotypes with MiXCR, one entry per CDR3 protein. Among fewer than 550,000 distinct CDR3 sequences listed, roughly a sixth were seen once. These data are also associated with another study on T cells in Graves' hyperthyroidism and ophthalmopathy.

Sequenced here: peripheral blood mononuclear cells (PBMCs), sampled at new diagnosis, from a patient treated with antithyroid drugs. These receptors were collected from a middle-aged woman with Graves disease. Each CDR3 is given without its conserved first and last residue.

v_call: TRBV7-9
cdr3_aa: ASSTRWTGGNEQF

v_call: TRBV27
cdr3_aa: ASLGRTVTEAF

v_call: TRBV7-9
cdr3_aa: ASSLGWGPTDTEAF

v_call: TRBV12-3/TRBV12-4
cdr3_aa: ASSPSGGYNQPQH

v_call: TRBV2
cdr3_aa: ASSEGDRGGGWPQH

v_call: TRBV4-2
cdr3_aa: ASSQEAGQSANEKLF

v_call: TRBV6-1
cdr3_aa: ASRSDSASLGYT

v_call: TRBV5-1
cdr3_aa: ASSSGQGAGNTIY

v_call: TRBV20-1
cdr3_aa: SADGVGQGASGYT

v_call: TRBV6-1
cdr3_aa: ASILRDRYNEQF

v_call: TRBV18
cdr3_aa: ASSDNRPPETQY

v_call: TRBV4-1
cdr3_aa: ASSRRDGQASYSTDTQY

v_call: TRBV4-1
cdr3_aa: ASSQETGGGYTQY

v_call: TRBV30
cdr3_aa: AWSRTGPSTDTQY

v_call: TRBV20-1
cdr3_aa: SARSLDNYGYT

v_call: TRBV7-9
cdr3_aa: ASSPQGGARNTEAF

v_call: TRBV2
cdr3_aa: ATSDPVSGGYNEQF

v_call: TRBV12-3/TRBV12-4
cdr3_aa: ASSYQVPNEKLF

v_call: TRBV5-1
cdr3_aa: ASSLDPGGNSPLH

v_call: TRBV27
cdr3_aa: ASSLSPSGGAYEQY

v_call: TRBV5-1
cdr3_aa: ASWWGDVPHNEQF

v_call: TRBV4-2
cdr3_aa: ASSQDTSNYGYT

v_call: TRBV7-2
cdr3_aa: ASSSPGQWRTNYGYT

v_call: TRBV18
cdr3_aa: ASSRRGRTDTQY

v_call: TRBV7-3
cdr3_aa: ASSPTPGQGRRVSNQPQH

v_call: TRBV20-1
cdr3_aa: SALKDTSGEQY

v_call: TRBV20-1
cdr3_aa: SVQPGTEAF

v_call: TRBV6-5
cdr3_aa: ASSSIRDGMNQPQH

v_call: TRBV15
cdr3_aa: ATSSWTVTYYGYT

v_call: TRBV3-1
cdr3_aa: ASSQDFGDYT

v_call: TRBV28
cdr3_aa: ASSSVGGEPIQPQH

v_call: TRBV20-1
cdr3_aa: SARWGTGNTEAF

v_call: TRBV28
cdr3_aa: ASRGRRVGTEAF

v_call: TRBV5-1
cdr3_aa: ASSLDAGGYYEQY

v_call: TRBV7-3
cdr3_aa: ASRETGTGGGETQY

v_call: TRBV7-3
cdr3_aa: ASSFGASTQY

v_call: TRBV5-5
cdr3_aa: ASSLMTGDRNTQY

v_call: TRBV15
cdr3_aa: ATSREAPSYEQY

v_call: TRBV5-1
cdr3_aa: ASSLGDKSGAF

v_call: TRBV5-4
cdr3_aa: ASSLGADLSYEQY